This passage covers 27 T cell receptor beta chains from one sample sequenced in a study of T cells in localized non-small cell lung cancer. The protocol was immunoSEQ multiplex PCR, while the TCRdb copy is restricted to in-frame clones and leaves out a portion. In the table there are 15,000 to 20,000 clones, almost 90% of which are singletons. The material was peripheral blood mononuclear cells, obtained before any cancer treatment. The source is a woman aged 40-69 years with stage III lung adenocarcinoma.

The CDR3 DNA follows: TGCGCCAGCAGCTTAATGGGACAGGACACAGATACGCAGTATTTT. As protein: CASSLMGQDTDTQYF. The V call is TRBV5-1, the J call TRBJ2-3; 8 nucleotides match TRBD1. With 2 bases clipped from V and 2 bases from J, the junction kept 4 bases outside the gene matches. Germline V lookup: CDR1 SGHRS, CDR2 YFSETQ. CDR3 size: 15 residues.

This CDR3 is CASSQFADTQYF. DNA for the CDR3: TGTGCCAGCAGCCAATTCGCAGATACGCAGTATTTT. V and J are TRBV21-1 and TRBJ2-3. TRBV21-1 is shown as a pseudogene. The length of the CDR3 is 12 residues.

The J gene is TRBJ2-7, the V gene TRBV6-1; D possibly matches TRBD1 or TRBD2 (5 bases each). This CDR3 is built from 11 residues. Germline V lookup: CDR1 MNHNS, CDR2 SASEGT. V dropped 8 bases and J dropped 3 bases, with 8 bases sitting between them. The CDR3 here is CASRDGYEQYF. CDR3 DNA: TGTGCCAGCCGGGACGGCTACGAGCAGTACTTC.

The chain combines TRBV2 with TRBJ1-2; unclear D gene. Between the trimmed V and J ends, which lost 5 bases and 2 bases, there was a span of 9 bases. The CDR3 contains 13 residues. Germline values: CDR1 SNHLY, CDR2 FYNNEI. CDR3 coding DNA: TGTGCCAGCAGTCCCCAGACGAACTATGGCTACACCTTC. This gives the protein CASSPQTNYGYTF. Full variable domain (missing parts from reference TRBV2 and TRBJ1-2): EPEVTQTPSHQVTQMGQEVILRCVPISNHLYFYWYRQILGQKVEFLVSFYNNEISEKSEIFDDQFSVERPDGSNFTLKIRSTKLEDSAMYFCASSPQTNYGYTFGSGTRLTVV.

This chain links TRBV11-2 with TRBJ2-1, with TRBD2 identical over 10 bases. Trimming cost V 3 bases and J 12 bases; bases outside gene matches: 8. This CDR3 is 14 amino acids long. CDR1 and CDR2 from the germline V gene are SGHAT and FQNNGV. The CDR3 here is CASSFERGGRRQFF. In DNA form, the CDR3 reads TGTGCCAGCAGCTTCGAGCGGGGGGGCCGACGGCAGTTCTTC.

The genes are TRBV5-6 and TRBJ2-2; no definite D call. In germline, CDR1 is SGHDT, CDR2 YYEEEE. V lost 1 base to trimming and J lost 4 bases, with 5 bases between them. The CDR3 is made up of 13 amino acids. In nucleotides, the CDR3 is TGTGCCAGCAGCTTGATATCCACCGGGGAGCTGTTTTTT. Translating gives CASSLISTGELFF.

The V call is TRBV19, the J call TRBJ1-1; no definite D call. With 6 bases removed from V and 5 bases from J, the gap between germline ends came to 22 bases. There are 16 residues in the CDR3. Looked up from germline, CDR1 is LNHDA and CDR2 is SQIVND (reference sequence). CDR3: CASSLLGGRDQTEAFF. The CDR3 bases are TGTGCCAGTAGCCTCTTAGGAGGGAGGGATCAAACTGAAGCTTTCTTT.

The V and J genes are TRBV9 and TRBJ2-2; no clear D gene. This CDR3 is built from 14 residues. The V and J ends lost 0 bases and 3 bases respectively, with 6 bases between them. Germline assignment: CDR1 SGDLS and CDR2 YYNGEE. This CDR3 is CASSVATYTGELFF. Written as DNA, the CDR3 is TGTGCCAGCAGCGTAGCTACTTACACCGGGGAGCTGTTTTTT.

The chain uses TRBV7-8 and TRBJ2-5; D gene unclear. Trimming cost V 5 bases and J 3 bases, with 7 bases left between them. The CDR3 has 12 residues. Germline CDR1 SGHVS, CDR2 FQNEAQ. The CDR3 protein is CASSQVEETQYF. The CDR3 DNA is TGTGCCAGCAGCCAAGTCGAAGAGACCCAGTACTTC.

The V gene is TRBV6-6, the J gene TRBJ1-6; the D is unclear. The CDR3 extends over 13 amino acids. Germline V gene sequence: CDR1 MNHNY, CDR2 SVGAGI (reference sequence). Trimming shortened V by 7 bases and J by 10 bases, and 14 bases separated the two germline ends. The CDR3, as DNA: TGTGCCAGCACCCGGACCATCGACTCACCCCTCCACTTT. Amino acid sequence: CASTRTIDSPLHF.

V is TRBV28 and J is TRBJ2-4; 8 positions match TRBD2. Germline V gene sequence: CDR1 MDHEN, CDR2 SYDVKM. This CDR3 contains 17 residues. Unmatched junction bases numbered 8, after V lost 3 bases and J lost 1 base. The CDR3 reads CASSLGLDLIAKNIQYF. CDR3 nucleotides: TGTGCCAGCAGTTTGGGACTAGATTTAATCGCCAAAAACATTCAGTACTTC.

J is TRBJ1-1 and V is TRBV7-9, with D unclear. This CDR3 contains 12 residues. The germline V gene has CDR1 SEHNR and CDR2 FQNEAQ (reference sequence). Trimming took off 3 bases at V and 5 bases at J, with 7 bases between the two ends. The CDR3 region has the DNA TGTGCCAGCAGCTTGGGAATAACTGAAGCTTTCTTT. Amino acid sequence: CASSLGITEAFF.

This clone was recorded once. The gene calls are TRBV29-1 and TRBJ1-4; D gene unclear. The CDR3 is 12 residues long. The V gene's germline CDR1 is SQVTM and CDR2 ANQGSEA. Trimming removed 4 bases at V and 3 bases at J, with 6 bases between. The CDR3 nucleotides are TGCAGCGTTGCCAGTCCTAATGAAAAACTGTTTTTT. The encoded protein is CSVASPNEKLFF.

The gene calls are TRBV7-8 and TRBJ1-4, with 7 bases identical to TRBD1. After removal of 5 bases from V and 8 bases from J, the junction contained 8 bases not matched to a gene. The CDR3 contains 14 residues. Germline V gives CDR1 SGHVS, CDR2 FQNEAQ. This CDR3 is CASSPQGRLEKLFF. The CDR3 DNA follows: TGTGCCAGCAGCCCACAGGGGAGGTTAGAAAAACTGTTTTTT.

This clone was detected once. The V and J genes are TRBV27 and TRBJ2-7; D perhaps matches TRBD1 (5 bases). The germline V gene has CDR1 MNHEY and CDR2 SMNVEV (reference sequence). The CDR3 has 16 amino acids. Deletions cut 6 bases from V and 0 bases from J, with 18 bases between. The CDR3 DNA reads as TGTGCCAGCAGCCCGTATCAGGGTTCCAGCTCCTACGAGCAGTACTTC. Its translation is CASSPYQGSSSYEQYF.

The gene calls are TRBV18 and TRBJ1-4; 7 bases map to TRBD1. V was pared by 3 bases and J by 0 bases, with 13 bases of the junction left unmatched. This CDR3 has 19 residues. Germline-derived CDR1 and CDR2 are KGHSH and LQKENI. The CDR3 is CASSPTGYPPNATNEKLFF. The CDR3 region has the DNA TGTGCCAGCTCACCGACAGGGTATCCTCCTAATGCAACTAATGAAAAACTGTTTTTT.

The chain has TRBV6-6 and TRBJ1-4; possible D gene TRBD1, 5 bases. V was pared by 6 bases and J by 8 bases, with 16 bases between. Germline values: CDR1 MNHNY, CDR2 SVGAGI (reference sequence). This CDR3 has 14 amino acids. CDR3 DNA: TGTGCCAGCAGCTTGCCGGGACTAAGAGAAAAACTGTTTTTT. Its protein is CASSLPGLREKLFF.

This chain joins TRBV4-2 and TRBJ2-2; D gene ambiguous. CDR1 LGHNA and CDR2 YNFKEQ come from the germline V gene. Trimming shortened V by 4 bases and J by 7 bases, and 7 bases separated the two germline ends. The CDR3 loop spans 12 amino acids. DNA for the CDR3: TGTGCCAGCAGCCCTTCGAGCGGGGAGCTGTTTTTT. Protein product: CASSPSSGELFF.

J is TRBJ1-1 and V is TRBV28; the D is unclear. The CDR3 runs 15 residues. Germline V gene lookup returns CDR1 MDHEN and CDR2 SYDVKM. Trimming took off 2 bases at V and 1 base at J, with 11 bases between the two ends. This chain's CDR3 is CASSLNGRSNTEAFF. CDR3 in DNA: TGTGCCAGCAGTTTAAACGGACGGTCGAACACTGAAGCTTTCTTT.

The chain links TRBV30 to TRBJ2-1; D gene ambiguous. This CDR3 has 14 residues. The germline V and J ends were trimmed by 7 bases and 6 bases, with 19 bases remaining between them. Looked up from germline, CDR1 is GTSNPN and CDR2 is SVGIG (reference sequence). This chain's CDR3 is CASSGFPAGNEQFF. CDR3 coding DNA: TGTGCCTCCTCCGGGTTTCCCGCCGGCAATGAGCAGTTCTTC.

The chain uses TRBV29-1 and TRBJ2-1; D is ambiguous. V dropped 3 bases and J dropped 8 bases, with 11 bases sitting between them. The germline CDR1 and CDR2 sequences are SQVTM and ANQGSEA. The CDR3 sequence is 12 residues long. The CDR3 bases are TGCAGCGTTGATCCCCTTATGGATGAGCAGTTCTTC. Its translation is CSVDPLMDEQFF.

The chain joins TRBV5-5 to TRBJ1-2; 8 bases line up with TRBD1. The CDR3 is 15 amino acids. The V gene's germline CDR1 is SGHKS and CDR2 YYEKEE (reference sequence). V gave up 2 bases and J gave up 0 bases; unmatched junction bases: 3. Here the CDR3 reads CASSFVTGANYGYTF. The CDR3 nucleotides are TGTGCCAGCAGCTTTGTGACAGGGGCTAACTATGGCTACACCTTC.

This sequence joins TRBV5-5 and TRBJ1-5; D unresolved. V shed 4 bases and J shed 5 bases, with 10 bases lying between them. Germline lookup yields CDR1 SGHKS and CDR2 YYEKEE (reference sequence). The CDR3 has 13 amino acids. CDR3 protein: CASSPDKDQPQHF. The CDR3 DNA sequence: TGTGCCAGCAGCCCCGACAAGGATCAGCCCCAGCATTTT.

The rearrangement joins TRBV7-2 to TRBJ1-5; no clear D gene. Trimming took 5 bases from V and 7 from J, leaving 12 bases between them. Per germline, CDR1 SGHTA and CDR2 FQGNSA. The CDR3 has 13 residues. In nucleotides, the CDR3 is TGTGCCAGCAGCCTAGACGGGATGCAGCCCCAGCATTTT. It translates to CASSLDGMQPQHF.

The rearrangement links TRBV7-9 to TRBJ2-5, with unresolved D. CDR1 and CDR2 (germline): SEHNR, FQNEAQ (reference sequence). The CDR3 has 13 amino acids. The V end lost 3 bases, the J end lost 7 bases, and 12 bases lay between the germline ends. As DNA, the CDR3 is TGTGCCAGCAGCTTTGGATCCTCCGGGACCCAGTACTTC. It yields the protein CASSFGSSGTQYF. Looking up the rest from reference TRBV7-9 and TRBJ2-5 gives the full variable domain: DTGVSQNPRHKITKRGQNVTFRCDPISEHNRLYWYRQTLGQGPEFLTYFQNEAQLEKSRLLSDRFSAERPKGSFSTLEIQRTEQGDSAMYLCASSFGSSGTQYFGPGTRLLVL.

The chain links TRBV30 to TRBJ1-1; possible D gene TRBD1, 6 bases. Trimming removed 2 bases at V and 5 bases at J, with 15 bases between. Germline V gives CDR1 GTSNPN, CDR2 SVGIG (reference sequence). CDR3 length: 14 residues. Written as DNA, the CDR3 is TGTGCCTGGAGTTTAGGGGGGCGAACAACTGAAGCTTTCTTT. Translation gives CAWSLGGRTTEAFF.

The chain uses TRBV30 and TRBJ2-7; unclear D gene. Deletions cut 3 bases from V and 0 bases from J, with 21 bases between. Germline values: CDR1 GTSNPN, CDR2 SVGIG (reference sequence). This CDR3 is built from 17 residues. CDR3 coding DNA: TGTGCCTGGAGGAGACTGATACTCGGGCTTAGCTCCTACGAGCAGTACTTC. Amino acids: CAWRRLILGLSSYEQYF.